The 6 T cell receptor beta chains listed next were all sequenced from one sample in a study of T cell repertoires in cytomegalovirus infection. TCRdb re-called the reads through MiXCR, storing one row per CDR3 protein. The table lists just under 500,000 distinct CDR3 sequences, roughly a third of them singletons, with under 20% in the top ten. These receptors' antigens are unknown. This specimen was cultured PBMCs, taken from culture after CMV antigen stimulation. The source of these receptors is a human donor in good health (CMV status not recorded). Some clones in this sample may be carry-over from other donors' samples.

This clonotype was counted between two and nine times. This rearrangement joins TRBV20-1 to TRBJ2-3; D call uncertain. Germline CDR1 reads DFQATT; CDR2 reads SNEGSKA (reference sequence). Trimming cost V 0 bases and J 2 bases, with 9 bases left between them. This CDR3 spans 14 amino acids. In DNA, the CDR3 is TGCAGTGCTAGAGATTTCGTTATCACAGATACGCAGTATTTT. Residues: CSARDFVITDTQYF.

V usage is TRBV10-3 and J usage is TRBJ2-7; 8 positions match TRBD2. Trimming cost V 0 bases and J 8 bases; bases outside gene matches: 12. Germline V CDR1 and CDR2: ENHRY, SYGVKD. The CDR3 has 16 amino acids. DNA of the CDR3: TGTGCCATCAGTGAGTCGAGGGGGACTAGTGCATACAAGCAGTACTTC. Translating it yields CAISESRGTSAYKQYF.

The chain carries TRBV20-1 and TRBJ2-7; D unresolved. V was clipped by 4 bases and J by 6 bases, with 13 bases between them. The CDR3 runs to 12 residues. CDR1 and CDR2 from the germline V gene are DFQATT and SNEGSKA (reference sequence). The CDR3 loop is CSATRSATEQYF. The CDR3 coding sequence is TGCAGTGCTACCCGTTCCGCCACCGAGCAGTACTTC.

This clonotype was counted a few times. The chain couples TRBV12-5 to TRBJ1-3; 12 bases are a match to TRBD1. V dropped 6 bases and J dropped 4; count of bases not matched to a gene: 7. From germline, CDR1 is LGHNT and CDR2 FRNRAP. CDR3 length equals 16 residues. Here the CDR3 reads CASGNPGTGGGNTIYF. CDR3 bases: TGTGCTAGTGGGAACCCCGGGACAGGGGGCGGAAACACCATATATTTT.

This clonotype was seen more than once but under ten times. This chain connects TRBV7-2 to TRBJ1-2; D perhaps matches TRBD1 (6 bases). The CDR3 extends over 15 amino acids. From germline, CDR1 is SGHTA and CDR2 FQGNSA. V dropped 1 base and J dropped 2 bases, with 11 bases sitting between them. CDR3 bases: TGTGCCAGCAGCTTAGTTGGGCAGGGGAACTATGGCTACACCTTC. Translating it yields CASSLVGQGNYGYTF.

DNA for the CDR3: TGTGCCAGTAGTATTAGGGAAGACAGGGGAAGAACTGAAGCTTTCTTT. Encoded protein: CASSIREDRGRTEAFF. The J gene is TRBJ1-1, the V gene TRBV19; 8 nucleotides agree with TRBD1. Per germline, CDR1 LNHDA and CDR2 SQIVND (reference sequence). V was clipped by 3 bases and J by 5 bases; unmatched bases: 11. The CDR3 is 16 amino acids.